A single sample gave rise to the 32 T cell receptor beta chains below, sequenced in a study of shared clonotypes between healthy human individuals. Using immunoSEQ multiplex PCR, the repertoire was profiled, and TCRdb retains in-frame clones only, with some absent. The sample shows 2.5 million or so clones, around nine tenths of them seen only once. Sequencing was carried out using naive CD4+ T cells sorted from blood. Subset here: CD45RA+ positively selected. Receptors originate from a man aged 18 to 29 in good health.

The rearrangement joins TRBV6-1 to TRBJ1-5; no clear D gene. Germline V lookup: CDR1 MNHNS, CDR2 SASEGT. The CDR3 has 13 amino acids. Trimming removed 2 bases from V and 4 bases from J, with 6 bases in between. The CDR3 loop reads CASSEKGNQPQHF. For the CDR3, the DNA is TGTGCCAGCAGTGAAAAAGGAAATCAGCCCCAGCATTTT.

The gene calls are TRBV18 and TRBJ1-4; 7 bases fit TRBD1. Germline trimming cut 2 bases from V and 8 bases from J; bases unmatched to any gene: 5. This CDR3 is 14 amino acids long. Germline assignment: CDR1 KGHSH and CDR2 LQKENI. The CDR3, as DNA: TGTGCCAGCTCACCAAGACAGGGCGAAGAAAAACTGTTTTTT. Amino acids: CASSPRQGEEKLFF.

The gene calls are TRBV7-9 and TRBJ2-5; the match to TRBD2 covers 9 bases. In germline, CDR1 is SEHNR, CDR2 FQNEAQ (reference sequence). This CDR3 spans 16 amino acids. V was clipped by 3 bases and J by 5 bases; unmatched bases: 10. This chain's CDR3 is CASSFRNSGRGETQYF. The CDR3 DNA follows: TGTGCCAGCAGCTTCCGTAATAGCGGGAGAGGTGAGACCCAGTACTTC.

V gene TRBV5-5 combines with J gene TRBJ2-1; D is unclear. The CDR3 spans 11 residues. Germline-derived CDR1 and CDR2 are SGHKS and YYEKEE (reference sequence). Deletions cut 2 bases from V and 10 bases from J, with 7 bases between. CDR3 loop: CASSFAQEQFF. CDR3 in DNA: TGTGCCAGCAGCTTTGCACAGGAGCAGTTCTTC.

As DNA, the CDR3 is TGTGCCATCAGTGAGGGGACTAGCGGGGGGACCGGGGAGCTGTTTTTT. Translating it yields CAISEGTSGGTGELFF. The chain has TRBV10-3 and TRBJ2-2, with 15 bases aligning to TRBD2. Germline V lookup: CDR1 ENHRY, CDR2 SYGVKD. V lost 2 bases and J lost 5; bases outside the gene matches: 0. The CDR3 sequence is 16 residues long.

The gene calls are TRBV30 and TRBJ2-2; D gene ambiguous. Germline V gene data show CDR1 as GTSNPN and CDR2 as SVGIG (reference sequence). Trimming took off 4 bases at V and 8 bases at J, with 8 bases between the two ends. The CDR3 is 11 amino acids. The CDR3 sequence is CAWTRLGELFF. The CDR3 region has the DNA TGTGCCTGGACCAGGTTAGGGGAGCTGTTTTTT.

As to this clone: Other DNA sequences in this sample translate to the same CDR3. The chain joins TRBV28 to TRBJ1-1; 7 nucleotides line up with TRBD1. Germline loops: CDR1 MDHEN, CDR2 SYDVKM. The CDR3 spans 13 residues. J was trimmed by 2 bases and V by 7 bases; bases with no gene match: 4. For the CDR3, the DNA is TGTGCCAGCATTTGGACAGGCAACACTGAAGCTTTCTTT. This gives the protein CASIWTGNTEAFF. Full variable domain (remainder filled in from reference TRBV28 and TRBJ1-1): DVKVTQSSRYLVKRTGEKVFLECVQDMDHENMFWYRQDPGLGLRLIYFSYDVKMKEKGDIPEGYSVSREKKERFSLILESASTNQTSMYLCASIWTGNTEAFFGQGTRLTVV.

J is TRBJ1-5 and V is TRBV28, with D possibly matching TRBD1 (5 bases). The germline V gene has CDR1 MDHEN and CDR2 SYDVKM. This CDR3 comprises 15 residues. The V end was cut by 6 bases, the J end by 0 bases, with 12 bases between. In nucleotides, the CDR3 is TGTGCCAGCAGGTTCGGGACCTCTAGCAATCAGCCCCAGCATTTT. This sequence encodes CASRFGTSSNQPQHF.

J is TRBJ1-2 and V is TRBV5-4, with 7 bases that match TRBD1. This CDR3 is 14 amino acids long. The V gene end was trimmed by 0 bases and the J gene end by 7 bases; junction bases not matched to a gene: 6. CDR1 is SGHNT and CDR2 is YYREEE in the germline V gene (reference sequence). DNA for the CDR3: TGTGCCAGCAGCTTGGTTACAGGGGACTCTGGCTACACCTTC. This translates into CASSLVTGDSGYTF. Filled out from reference TRBV5-4 and TRBJ1-2, the complete variable domain reads ETGVTQSPTHLIKTRGQQVTLRCSSQSGHNTVSWYQQALGQGPQFIFQYYREEENGRGNFPPRFSGLQFPNYSSELNVNALELDDSALYLCASSLVTGDSGYTFGSGTRLTVV.

This clone was recorded once. This chain joins TRBV7-2 and TRBJ1-4; D is unclear. V was cut by 5 bases and J by 0 bases, with 16 bases left in between. CDR3 length equals 17 residues. From germline, CDR1 is SGHTA and CDR2 FQGNSA. The CDR3 here is CASSPRVSRATNEKLFF. As DNA, the CDR3 is TGTGCCAGCAGCCCCCGTGTAAGCCGTGCAACTAATGAAAAACTGTTTTTT.

This chain links TRBV7-9 with TRBJ1-1; D may be TRBD1 (6 bases). Germline V lookup: CDR1 SEHNR, CDR2 FQNEAQ (reference sequence). The V gene lost 5 bases and the J gene lost 4 bases, with 17 bases spanning the gap. The CDR3 spans 15 residues. The CDR3 loop is CASSIEQGEGTEAFF. The CDR3 nucleotides read TGTGCCAGCAGCATAGAACAGGGAGAGGGCACTGAAGCTTTCTTT.

The chain employs TRBV7-9 and TRBJ1-1; TRBD1 matches at 9 bases. The V gene end was trimmed by 5 bases and the J gene end by 4 bases; junction bases not matched to a gene: 14. This CDR3 comprises 17 residues. Germline CDR1 reads SEHNR; CDR2 reads FQNEAQ (reference sequence). The CDR3 region has the DNA TGTGCCAGCAGCCCTTCCCCGGGACAGGGTGGTGGCACTGAAGCTTTCTTT. This sequence encodes CASSPSPGQGGGTEAFF.

A word on this clone: The same CDR3 can be traced to other DNA sequences in this sample. The chain uses TRBV25-1 and TRBJ2-3, with D unclear. CDR3 size: 13 residues. Looked up from germline, CDR1 is MGHDK and CDR2 is SYGVNS. V lost 4 bases to trimming and J lost 1 base, with 6 bases between them. CDR3 bases: TGTGCCAGCAGTGTAACAGGCACAGATACGCAGTATTTT. This encodes CASSVTGTDTQYF.

The chain is built from TRBV7-8 and TRBJ1-1, with D hard to call. V lost 5 bases to trimming and J lost 8 bases, with 15 bases between them. The CDR3 extends over 13 amino acids. From germline, CDR1 is SGHVS and CDR2 FQNEAQ. CDR3 sequence (DNA): TGTGCCAGCAGCGGAATTCTAGGATCCGAAGCTTTCTTT. It specifies CASSGILGSEAFF.

The chain employs TRBV30 and TRBJ1-5; D possibly corresponds to TRBD1 (5 bases). CDR1 and CDR2 from the germline V gene are GTSNPN and SVGIG (reference sequence). V shed 2 bases and J shed 11 bases, with 16 bases lying between them. The CDR3 spans 13 residues. CDR3 sequence: CAWSPLRGRTQHF. DNA of the CDR3: TGTGCCTGGAGTCCTCTTAGGGGCAGGACCCAGCATTTT.

A remark on this clone: Other DNA sequences from this sample encode an identical CDR3 as well. This chain connects TRBV6-5 to TRBJ1-5, with D possibly TRBD1 on 5 matching bases. The CDR3 extends over 15 amino acids. Germline CDR1 MNHEY, CDR2 SVGAGI. The ends were cut back, 0 bases at V and 0 bases at J, with 6 bases in the middle. CDR3 sequence (DNA): TGTGCCAGCAGTTACTCGGGGGATAGCAATCAGCCCCAGCATTTT. This encodes CASSYSGDSNQPQHF.

The chain has TRBV2 and TRBJ2-7, with D perhaps matching TRBD2 (5 bases). The CDR3 is 12 amino acids. V lost 11 bases and J 4 bases, leaving 15 bases between the germline ends. The germline gives CDR1 SNHLY, CDR2 FYNNEI. This chain's CDR3 is CAGPGTPYEQYF. The DNA for the CDR3 is TGTGCCGGTCCGGGAACACCTTACGAGCAGTACTTC.

In DNA, the CDR3 is TGTGCCAGCAGCTCCCGCCCGGGGTCGGGTGGAAAACTGTTTTTT. Amino acid sequence: CASSSRPGSGGKLFF. The chain combines TRBV7-6 with TRBJ1-4; no definite D call. CDR3 size: 15 residues. Germline V gene lookup returns CDR1 SGHVS and CDR2 FNYEAQ. The V end was cut by 4 bases, the J end by 10 bases, with 19 bases between.

The rearrangement uses TRBV19 and TRBJ2-7, with TRBD1 matching over 9 bases. V gave up 5 bases and J gave up 3 bases; unmatched junction bases: 8. The CDR3 runs 15 residues. Germline lookup yields CDR1 LNHDA and CDR2 SQIVND (reference sequence). CDR3 amino acids: CASSGPRTGVYEQYF. DNA for the CDR3: TGTGCCAGTAGTGGCCCTCGGACAGGGGTCTACGAGCAGTACTTC.

The chain combines TRBV7-9 with TRBJ1-2; 12 bases agree with TRBD1. With 0 bases clipped from V and 8 bases from J, the junction kept 1 base outside the gene matches. The CDR3 is made up of 14 amino acids. CDR1 and CDR2 from the germline V gene are SEHNR and FQNEAQ (reference sequence). The CDR3: CASSLAGTGGGYTF. CDR3 DNA: TGTGCCAGCAGCTTAGCGGGGACAGGGGGCGGCTACACCTTC.

The genes are TRBV5-4 and TRBJ2-7, with 9 nucleotides matching TRBD2. Looked up from germline, CDR1 is SGHNT and CDR2 is YYREEE (reference sequence). J was trimmed by 3 bases and V by 4 bases; bases with no gene match: 11. The CDR3 has 16 residues. CDR3 DNA sequence: TGTGCCAGCAGCGCGGGGGGGTCCGGGGCACTCTACGAGCAGTACTTC. This translates into CASSAGGSGALYEQYF.

This clone has only one observation. This chain links TRBV6-5 with TRBJ1-2; TRBD1 matches at 7 bases. The CDR3 is made up of 13 amino acids. Per the germline V gene, CDR1 is MNHEY and CDR2 is SVGAGI. J lost 4 bases, V lost 6 bases, and 5 bases had no gene match. The CDR3 DNA reads TGTGCCAGCAGCGTACAGGGGACCTATGGCTACACCTTC. Its translation: CASSVQGTYGYTF.

This chain links TRBV6-5 with TRBJ2-7, with D tentatively TRBD1 (5 bases). Trimming stripped 0 bases from V and 6 bases from J, with 12 bases between. The CDR3 runs 14 residues. Germline CDR1 is MNHEY and CDR2 is SVGAGI. The CDR3 region has the DNA TGTGCCAGCAGTTACTCGGAGCAGGGCCTCGAGCAGTACTTC. Translation: CASSYSEQGLEQYF.

This chain uses TRBV6-5 with TRBJ1-2; 7 bases match TRBD1. The CDR3 sequence is 15 residues long. The germline V gene encodes CDR1 MNHEY and CDR2 SVGAGI. V trimming: 6 bases; J trimming: 0 bases; junction bases outside the gene matches: 7. This CDR3 reads CASSRGSASNYGYTF. Written as DNA, the CDR3 is TGTGCCAGCAGCAGGGGGAGCGCTTCTAACTATGGCTACACCTTC.

This sequence joins TRBV27 and TRBJ2-7; D unresolved. The CDR3 totals 13 residues. V lost 8 bases, J lost 2 bases, and 13 bases lay in between. Germline loops: CDR1 MNHEY, CDR2 SMNVEV (reference sequence). The CDR3 nucleotides read TGTGCCAGCCGAGATTTGGCCGCCTACGAGCAGTACTTC. Its protein product is CASRDLAAYEQYF.

The chain has TRBV11-2 and TRBJ2-3, with 9 bases aligning to TRBD2. The CDR3 sequence is 12 residues long. Germline V gene data show CDR1 as SGHAT and CDR2 as FQNNGV. The V gene end was trimmed by 10 bases and the J gene end by 2 bases; junction bases not matched to a gene: 1. The DNA of the CDR3 is TGTGCCACTAGCGGGAACACAGATACGCAGTATTTT. Protein: CATSGNTDTQYF. Supplemented by reference TRBV11-2 and TRBJ2-3, the full variable domain reads EAGVAQSPRYKIIEKRQSVAFWCNPISGHATLYWYQQILGQGPKLLIQFQNNGVVDDSQLPKDRFSAERLKGVDSTLKIQPAKLEDSAVYLCATSGNTDTQYFGPGTRLTVL.

This clone came up a few times. The chain joins TRBV2 to TRBJ2-4; D is undetermined. Germline CDR1 SNHLY, CDR2 FYNNEI. Trimming pared 3 bases from V and 0 bases from J, leaving 6 bases between. The CDR3 length is 14 residues. The CDR3 bases are TGTGCCAGCAGTGACATTCTAGCCAAAAACATTCAGTACTTC. Protein: CASSDILAKNIQYF.

The V gene is TRBV6-5, the J gene TRBJ2-5; D is uncertain. Judging by the DNA end, TRBJ2-7 fits better; the J call may be wrong. This CDR3 contains 15 residues. CDR1 and CDR2 (germline): MNHEY, SVGAGI. The CDR3 sequence: CASSYSYNDDYEQYF. The CDR3 region has the DNA TGTGCCAGCAGTTACTCGTACAACGATGACTACGAGCAGTACTTC.

The CDR3 spells CASSPRTSGGAGETQYF. In DNA, the CDR3 is TGTGCCAGCAGCCCGAGGACTAGCGGGGGGGCCGGTGAGACCCAGTACTTC. The chain links TRBV5-4 to TRBJ2-5, with 15 bases lining up with TRBD2. CDR1 and CDR2 from the germline V gene are SGHNT and YYREEE (reference sequence). CDR3 size: 17 residues. Trimming removed 4 bases from V and 5 bases from J; junction bases left unmatched: 9.

The DNA of the CDR3 is TGTGCCAGCAGTGTAAGGGACCCGAAGTTCTTC. This translates into CASSVRDPKFF. This chain joins TRBV2 and TRBJ2-1, with D perhaps being TRBD1 or TRBD2 (5 bases each). CDR3 length: 11 amino acids. CDR1 SNHLY and CDR2 FYNNEI come from the germline V gene. V was clipped by 4 bases and J by 14 bases, with 12 bases between them.

This clone was detected only a few times. V usage is TRBV25-1 and J usage is TRBJ1-2, with TRBD1 matching 9 bases. The CDR3 consists of 16 residues. V trimming: 3 bases; J trimming: 2 bases; junction bases outside the gene matches: 7. CDR1 and CDR2 (germline): MGHDK, SYGVNS. CDR3 sequence (DNA): TGTGCCAGCAGTGACCACCCCGGACAGGGGAACTATGGCTACACCTTC. It is translated as CASSDHPGQGNYGYTF.

The V and J genes are TRBV5-1 and TRBJ2-5, with TRBD1 identical over 9 bases. The trim removed 0 bases at V and 4 bases at J, leaving 4 bases unmatched. The germline gives CDR1 SGHRS, CDR2 YFSETQ. This CDR3 spans 15 amino acids. The chain's CDR3 is CASSLEQGAAETQYF. In nucleotides, the CDR3 is TGCGCCAGCAGCTTGGAACAGGGGGCCGCAGAGACCCAGTACTTC.